The 10 T cell receptor beta chains in this list originate from one sample, sequenced in a study of blood T cells in healthy people across ages. For the second PCR, which ran for about 7 to 11 cycles, a sample-barcoded 5' primer and a J-beta primer mix were used. TCRdb re-called the 5' RACE reads through MiXCR, storing one row per CDR3 protein. The sample holds 590,000 or so distinct CDR3 sequences, less than 35% seen once. Sequenced material: blood. All receptors derive from an elderly woman in good health.

This clonotype has just a few counts. The CDR3 nucleotides read TGCGCCAGCAGCCCGTCGGGGCAGGGTTGGACTGAAGCTTTCTTT. Translation: CASSPSGQGWTEAFF. This chain links TRBV5-1 with TRBJ1-1; perhaps TRBD1 as D (5 bases). Deletions cut 4 bases from V and 5 bases from J, with 18 bases between. The CDR3 is 15 residues long. Germline-derived CDR1 and CDR2 are SGHRS and YFSETQ.

About this clonotype: A clone one base away is much larger, so this may be a read error. This chain uses TRBV27 with TRBJ1-5, with D perhaps matching TRBD1 (5 bases). This CDR3 is 14 amino acids long. Per germline, CDR1 MNHEY and CDR2 SMNVEV (reference sequence). CDR3 sequence reads: CTSNNGGSNQPQHF. The CDR3 nucleotides are TGTACCAGCAATAACGGGGGGAGCAATCAGCCCCAGCATTTT.

V usage is TRBV7-9 and J usage is TRBJ2-1, with a tentative D call TRBD2 (6 bases). This CDR3 contains 16 residues. Germline lookup yields CDR1 SEHNR and CDR2 FQNEAQ (reference sequence). The V end lost 6 bases, the J end lost 8 bases, and 23 bases lay between the germline ends. The CDR3 loop reads CASSQLRDGSIYEQFF. The CDR3 region has the DNA TGTGCCAGCAGTCAGTTGCGGGACGGGTCGATTTATGAGCAGTTCTTC.

This clonotype appeared many times. This chain links TRBV19 with TRBJ1-6, with D maybe TRBD1 (6 bases). CDR1 and CDR2 (germline): LNHDA, SQIVND (reference sequence). This CDR3 has 14 amino acids. V lost 10 bases to trimming and J lost 5 bases, with 15 bases between them. In nucleotides, the CDR3 is TGTGCCACCGGCCGGGACACAAATAATTCACCCCTCCACTTT. It translates to CATGRDTNNSPLHF.

In this sample, this clonotype turned up once. In DNA, the CDR3 is TGTGCCAGCAGCTTTGCCGAGGGACTGAGGACGCAGTATTTT. Translated, it gives CASSFAEGLRTQYF. The chain couples TRBV7-9 to TRBJ2-3; weak D call: TRBD2 (6 bases). Trimming stripped 3 bases from V and 9 bases from J, with 16 bases between. The length of the CDR3 is 14 residues. In germline, CDR1 is SEHNR, CDR2 FQNEAQ (reference sequence).

The sample holds many counts of this clonotype. The V gene is TRBV9, the J gene TRBJ2-7; the D gene is possibly TRBD2 (6 bases). Trimming stripped 4 bases from V and 3 bases from J, with 17 bases between. The CDR3 sequence is 15 residues long. Germline CDR1 reads SGDLS; CDR2 reads YYNGEE. In DNA form, the CDR3 reads TGTGCCAGCAGCCCAACTATCGGAGGGTTCTACGAGCAGTACTTC. The encoded protein is CASSPTIGGFYEQYF.

Note on this clonotype: A much larger clone sits a single nucleotide away, making a read error possible. This sequence joins TRBV30 and TRBJ2-1; 10 bases match TRBD1. The CDR3 extends over 14 amino acids. Losses at the gene ends were 4 bases for V and 10 bases for J; bases not matched to a gene: 10. In germline, CDR1 is GTSNPN, CDR2 SVGIG (reference sequence). CDR3 DNA: TGTGCCTGGAAGAGGACAGGGGGGAAGTACGAGCAGTTCTTC. Its protein product is CAWKRTGGKYEQFF.

In this sample, this clonotype turned up many times. The CDR3 here is CASSFGEGSGGYTF. DNA of the CDR3: TGTGCCAGCAGCTTCGGGGAGGGCTCAGGTGGCTACACCTTC. V is TRBV7-9 and J is TRBJ1-2; D is undetermined. V lost 3 bases and J lost 7, with 15 bases in between. Germline V CDR1 and CDR2: SEHNR, FQNEAQ (reference sequence). The CDR3 spans 14 residues.

Remarks on this clonotype: Being one base from a much bigger clone, this may be a read error. This chain connects TRBV2 to TRBJ2-1; perhaps TRBD2 as D (5 bases). V lost 10 bases to trimming and J lost 8 bases, with 15 bases between them. The germline gives CDR1 SNHLY, CDR2 FYNNEI. The CDR3 runs 12 residues. This CDR3 is CANSFRDDEQFF. The CDR3, as DNA: TGTGCCAACAGCTTCCGGGATGATGAGCAGTTCTTC.

This clonotype has just a few counts. The gene calls are TRBV4-1 and TRBJ2-7, with 10 bases matching TRBD1. The CDR3 has 15 residues. V was pared by 0 bases and J by 2 bases, with 1 base of the junction left unmatched. Per germline, CDR1 MGHRA and CDR2 YSYEKL. CDR3 sequence (DNA): TGCGCCAGCAGCCAAGAAGGGACAGGGGCCTACGAGCAGTACTTC. Protein sequence: CASSQEGTGAYEQYF.